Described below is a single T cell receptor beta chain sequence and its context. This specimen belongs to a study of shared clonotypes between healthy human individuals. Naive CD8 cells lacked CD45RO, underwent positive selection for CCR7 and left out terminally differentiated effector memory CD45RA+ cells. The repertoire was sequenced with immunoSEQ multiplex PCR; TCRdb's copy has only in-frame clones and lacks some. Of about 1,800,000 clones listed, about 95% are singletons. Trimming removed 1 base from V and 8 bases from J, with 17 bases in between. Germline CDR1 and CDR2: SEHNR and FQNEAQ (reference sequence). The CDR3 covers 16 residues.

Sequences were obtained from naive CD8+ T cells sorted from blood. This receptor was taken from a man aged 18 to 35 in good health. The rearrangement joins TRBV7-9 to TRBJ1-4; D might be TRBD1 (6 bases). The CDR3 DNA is TGTGCCAGCAGCTTAGTCCCCCAGGGGCCGGGAGAAAAACTGTTTTTT. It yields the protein CASSLVPQGPGEKLFF. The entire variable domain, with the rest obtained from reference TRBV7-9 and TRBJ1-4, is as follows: DTGVSQNPRHKITKRGQNVTFRCDPISEHNRLYWYRQTLGQGPEFLTYFQNEAQLEKSRLLSDRFSAERPKGSFSTLEIQRTEQGDSAMYLCASSLVPQGPGEKLFFGSGTQLSVL.